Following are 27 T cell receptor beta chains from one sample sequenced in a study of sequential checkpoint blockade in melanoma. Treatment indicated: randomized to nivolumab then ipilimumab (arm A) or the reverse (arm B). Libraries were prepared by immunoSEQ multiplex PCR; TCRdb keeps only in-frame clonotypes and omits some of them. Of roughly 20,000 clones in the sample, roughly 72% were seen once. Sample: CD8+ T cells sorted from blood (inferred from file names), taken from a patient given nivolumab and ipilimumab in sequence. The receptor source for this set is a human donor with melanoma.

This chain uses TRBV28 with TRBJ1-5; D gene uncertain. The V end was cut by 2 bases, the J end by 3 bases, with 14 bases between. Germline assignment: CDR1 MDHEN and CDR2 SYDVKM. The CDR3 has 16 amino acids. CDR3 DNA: TGTGCCAGCAGTTTAGGGGAGGCCTTTACCAATCAGCCCCAGCATTTT. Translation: CASSLGEAFTNQPQHF.

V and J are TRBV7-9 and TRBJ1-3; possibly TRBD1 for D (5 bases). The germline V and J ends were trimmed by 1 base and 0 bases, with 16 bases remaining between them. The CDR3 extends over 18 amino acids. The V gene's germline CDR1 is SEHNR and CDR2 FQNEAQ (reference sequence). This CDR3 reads CASSLGGGGARSGNTIYF. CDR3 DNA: TGTGCCAGCAGCTTAGGGGGCGGCGGGGCTCGCTCTGGAAACACCATATATTTT.

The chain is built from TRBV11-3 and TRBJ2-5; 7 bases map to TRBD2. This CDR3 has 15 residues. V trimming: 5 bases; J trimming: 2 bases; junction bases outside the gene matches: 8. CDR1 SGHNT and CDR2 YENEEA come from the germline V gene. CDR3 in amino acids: CASSVKASGQETQYF. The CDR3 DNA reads TGTGCCAGCAGCGTCAAGGCTAGCGGTCAAGAGACCCAGTACTTC.

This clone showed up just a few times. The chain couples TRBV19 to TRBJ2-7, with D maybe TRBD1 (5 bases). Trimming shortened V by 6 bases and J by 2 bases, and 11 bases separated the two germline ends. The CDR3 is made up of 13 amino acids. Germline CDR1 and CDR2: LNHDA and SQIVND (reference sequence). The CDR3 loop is CASRRQDTYEQYF. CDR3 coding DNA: TGTGCCAGTAGAAGGCAGGACACCTACGAGCAGTACTTC.

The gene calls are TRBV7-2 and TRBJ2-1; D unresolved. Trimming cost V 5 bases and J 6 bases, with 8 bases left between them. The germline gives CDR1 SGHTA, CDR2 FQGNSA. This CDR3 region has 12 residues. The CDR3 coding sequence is TGTGCCAGCAGCCCCTCCCGCAATGAGCAGTTCTTC. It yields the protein CASSPSRNEQFF. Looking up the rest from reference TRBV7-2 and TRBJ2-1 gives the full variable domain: GAGVSQSPSNKVTEKGKDVELRCDPISGHTALYWYRQSLGQGLEFLIYFQGNSAPDKSGLPSDRFSAERTGGSVSTLTIQRTQQEDSAVYLCASSPSRNEQFFGPGTRLTVL.

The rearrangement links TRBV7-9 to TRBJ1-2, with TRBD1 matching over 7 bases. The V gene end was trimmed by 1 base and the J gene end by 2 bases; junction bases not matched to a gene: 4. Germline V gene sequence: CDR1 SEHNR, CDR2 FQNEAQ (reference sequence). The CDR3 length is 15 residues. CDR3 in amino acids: CASSLGTGANYGYTF. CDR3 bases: TGTGCCAGCAGCTTAGGAACAGGGGCCAACTATGGCTACACCTTC.

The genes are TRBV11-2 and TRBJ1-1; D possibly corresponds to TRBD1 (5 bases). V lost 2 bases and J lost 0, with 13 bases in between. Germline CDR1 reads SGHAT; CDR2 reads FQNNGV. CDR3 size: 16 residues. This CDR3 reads CASSLFIQDLNTEAFF. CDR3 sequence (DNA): TGTGCCAGCAGCTTATTTATACAGGACCTGAACACTGAAGCTTTCTTT.

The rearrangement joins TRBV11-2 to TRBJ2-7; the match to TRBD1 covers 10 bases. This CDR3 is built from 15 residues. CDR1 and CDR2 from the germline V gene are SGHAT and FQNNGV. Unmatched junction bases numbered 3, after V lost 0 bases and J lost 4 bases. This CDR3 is CASSLEGTGDYEQYF. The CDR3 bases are TGTGCCAGCAGCTTAGAAGGGACAGGGGATTACGAGCAGTACTTC.

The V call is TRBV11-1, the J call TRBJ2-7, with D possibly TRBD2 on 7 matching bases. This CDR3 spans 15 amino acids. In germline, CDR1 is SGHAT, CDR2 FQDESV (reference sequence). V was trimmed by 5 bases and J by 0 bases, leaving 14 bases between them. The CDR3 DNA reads TGTGCCAGCAGCGGGGGGCCTAGCGGCTCCTACGAGCAGTACTTC. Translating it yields CASSGGPSGSYEQYF.

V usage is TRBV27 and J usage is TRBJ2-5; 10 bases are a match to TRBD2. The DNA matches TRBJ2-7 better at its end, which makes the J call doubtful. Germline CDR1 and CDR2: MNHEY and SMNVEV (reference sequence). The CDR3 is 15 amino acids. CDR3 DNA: TGTGCCAGCAGTCCCCAGCCTAGCGGGAGAGGCGAGCAGTACTTC. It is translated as CASSPQPSGRGEQYF.

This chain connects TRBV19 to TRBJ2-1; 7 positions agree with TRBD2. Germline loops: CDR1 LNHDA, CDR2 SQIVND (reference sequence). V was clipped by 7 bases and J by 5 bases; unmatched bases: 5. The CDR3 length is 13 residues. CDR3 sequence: CASMGGYNNEQFF. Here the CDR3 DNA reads TGTGCCAGTATGGGGGGGTACAACAATGAGCAGTTCTTC.

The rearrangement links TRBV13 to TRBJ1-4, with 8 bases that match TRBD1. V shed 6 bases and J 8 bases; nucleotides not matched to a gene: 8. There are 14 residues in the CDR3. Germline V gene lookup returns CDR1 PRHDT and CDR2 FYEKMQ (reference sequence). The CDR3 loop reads CASSFRTGPEKLFF. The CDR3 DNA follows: TGTGCCAGCAGTTTCAGGACAGGGCCCGAAAAACTGTTTTTT.

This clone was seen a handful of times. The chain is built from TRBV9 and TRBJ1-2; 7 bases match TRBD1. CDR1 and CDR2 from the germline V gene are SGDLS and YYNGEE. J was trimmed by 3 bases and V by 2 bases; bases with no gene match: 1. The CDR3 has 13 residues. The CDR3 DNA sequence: TGTGCCAGCAGCGTCGGACAGGACTATGGCTACACCTTC. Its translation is CASSVGQDYGYTF.

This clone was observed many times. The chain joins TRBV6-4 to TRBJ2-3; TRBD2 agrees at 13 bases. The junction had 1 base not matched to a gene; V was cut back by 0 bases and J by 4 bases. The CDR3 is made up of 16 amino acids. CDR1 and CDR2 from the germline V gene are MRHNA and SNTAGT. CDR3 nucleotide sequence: TGTGCCAGCAGTGACTCACTAGCGGGGGGGGCAGATACGCAGTATTTT. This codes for CASSDSLAGGADTQYF.

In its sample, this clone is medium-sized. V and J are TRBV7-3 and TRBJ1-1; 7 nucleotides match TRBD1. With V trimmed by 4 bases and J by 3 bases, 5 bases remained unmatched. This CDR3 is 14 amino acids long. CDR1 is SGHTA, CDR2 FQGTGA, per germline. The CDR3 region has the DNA TGTGCCAGCAGCTCGACAGGGCTGCACACTGAAGCTTTCTTT. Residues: CASSSTGLHTEAFF.

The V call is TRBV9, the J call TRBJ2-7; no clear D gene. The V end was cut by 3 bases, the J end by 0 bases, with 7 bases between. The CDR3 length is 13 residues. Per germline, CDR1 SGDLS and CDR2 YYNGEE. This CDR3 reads CASSGVSSYEQYF. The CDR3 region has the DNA TGTGCCAGCAGCGGAGTGAGCTCCTACGAGCAGTACTTC.

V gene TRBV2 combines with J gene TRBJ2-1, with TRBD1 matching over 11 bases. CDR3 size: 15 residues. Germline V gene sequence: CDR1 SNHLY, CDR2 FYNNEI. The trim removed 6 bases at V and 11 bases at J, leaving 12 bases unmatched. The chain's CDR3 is CASRAGTGGTPKQFF. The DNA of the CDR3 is TGTGCCAGCAGGGCCGGGACAGGGGGAACCCCGAAGCAGTTCTTC.

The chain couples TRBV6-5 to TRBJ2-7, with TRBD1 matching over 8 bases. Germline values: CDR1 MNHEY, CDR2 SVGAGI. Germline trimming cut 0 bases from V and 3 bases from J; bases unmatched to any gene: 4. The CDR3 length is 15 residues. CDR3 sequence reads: CASSYSSDRVYEQYF. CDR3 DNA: TGTGCCAGCAGTTACTCTTCGGACAGGGTCTACGAGCAGTACTTC.

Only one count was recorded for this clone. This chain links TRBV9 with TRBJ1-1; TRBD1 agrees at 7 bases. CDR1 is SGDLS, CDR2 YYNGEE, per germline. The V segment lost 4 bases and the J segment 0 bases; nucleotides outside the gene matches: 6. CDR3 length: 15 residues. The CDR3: CASSTEGAMNTEAFF. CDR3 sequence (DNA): TGTGCCAGCAGCACAGAGGGGGCAATGAACACTGAAGCTTTCTTT.

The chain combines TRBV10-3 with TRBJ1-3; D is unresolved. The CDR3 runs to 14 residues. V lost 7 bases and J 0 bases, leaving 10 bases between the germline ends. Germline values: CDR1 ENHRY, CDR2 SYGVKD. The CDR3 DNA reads TGTGCCATCATGGAGGTGGGCTCTGGAAACACCATATATTTT. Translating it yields CAIMEVGSGNTIYF.

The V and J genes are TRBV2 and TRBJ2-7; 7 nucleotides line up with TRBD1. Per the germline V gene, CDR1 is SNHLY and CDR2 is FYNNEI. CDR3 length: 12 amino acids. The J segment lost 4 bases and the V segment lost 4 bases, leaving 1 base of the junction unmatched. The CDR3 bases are TGTGCCAGCAGTGGGGACAGTTACGAGCAGTACTTC. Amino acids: CASSGDSYEQYF.

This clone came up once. In DNA, the CDR3 is TGTGCCTGGAGTGTAGCGGGAGGGCGCCTCAATGAGCAGTTCTTC. This codes for CAWSVAGGRLNEQFF. J is TRBJ2-1 and V is TRBV30; 10 nucleotides match TRBD2. The CDR3 is 15 amino acids. In germline, CDR1 is GTSNPN, CDR2 SVGIG (reference sequence). Trimming removed 0 bases from V and 6 bases from J; junction bases left unmatched: 5.

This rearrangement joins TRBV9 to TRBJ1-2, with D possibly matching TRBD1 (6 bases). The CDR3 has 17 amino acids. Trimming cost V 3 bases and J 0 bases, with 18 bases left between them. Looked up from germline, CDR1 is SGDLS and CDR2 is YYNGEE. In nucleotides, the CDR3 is TGTGCCAGCAGCGGCGGGGGGAACAGGGAAGCTAACTATGGCTACACCTTC. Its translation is CASSGGGNREANYGYTF.

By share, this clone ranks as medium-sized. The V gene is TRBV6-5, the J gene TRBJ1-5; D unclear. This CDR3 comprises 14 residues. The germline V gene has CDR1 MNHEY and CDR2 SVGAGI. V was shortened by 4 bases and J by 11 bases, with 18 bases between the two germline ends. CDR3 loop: CASSSPTLVRSQHF. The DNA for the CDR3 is TGTGCCAGCAGTTCGCCTACTCTGGTCAGGTCCCAGCATTTT.

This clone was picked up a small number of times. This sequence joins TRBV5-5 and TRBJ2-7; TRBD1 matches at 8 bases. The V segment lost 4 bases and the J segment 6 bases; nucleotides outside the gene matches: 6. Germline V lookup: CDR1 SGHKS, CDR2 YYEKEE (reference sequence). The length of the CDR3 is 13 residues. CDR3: CASSVGQGSEQYF. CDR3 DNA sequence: TGTGCCAGCAGCGTAGGACAGGGAAGCGAGCAGTACTTC.

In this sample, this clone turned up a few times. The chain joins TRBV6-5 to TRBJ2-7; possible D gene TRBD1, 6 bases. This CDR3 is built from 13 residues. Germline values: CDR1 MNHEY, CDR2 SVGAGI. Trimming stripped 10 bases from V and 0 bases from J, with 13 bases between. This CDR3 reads CATGVRASYEQYF. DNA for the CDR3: TGTGCCACAGGGGTGCGGGCCTCCTACGAGCAGTACTTC.

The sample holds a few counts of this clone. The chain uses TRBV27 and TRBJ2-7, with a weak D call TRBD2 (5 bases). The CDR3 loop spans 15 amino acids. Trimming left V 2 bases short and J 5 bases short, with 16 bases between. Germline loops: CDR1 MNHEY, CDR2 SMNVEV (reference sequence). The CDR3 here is CASSLVGRGSHEQYF. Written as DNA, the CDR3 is TGTGCCAGCAGTTTAGTGGGCAGAGGGTCCCACGAGCAGTACTTC.